The 18 T cell receptor beta chains presented below share a single source sample, sequenced in a study of control samples from healthy donors and cancer patients. The protocol was immunoSEQ multiplex PCR, while the TCRdb copy is restricted to in-frame clones and leaves out a portion. The table has around 110,000 clones, around 87% seen once. Material for sequencing was PBMCs. These receptors originate from a woman aged 45-65 years with colorectal cancer.

V gene TRBV7-8 combines with J gene TRBJ2-4; tentative D call: TRBD2 (6 bases). Germline CDR1 SGHVS, CDR2 FQNEAQ. The CDR3 loop spans 17 amino acids. Deletions cut 5 bases from V and 3 bases from J, with 20 bases between. CDR3 loop: CASSPGTSKRGKNIQYF. The DNA of the CDR3 is TGTGCCAGCAGCCCAGGGACTTCTAAAAGGGGCAAAAACATTCAGTACTTC.

The V call is TRBV7-3, the J call TRBJ2-5, with 7 bases that match TRBD2. The V and J ends lost 5 bases and 1 base, in that order; junction bases with no gene match: 7. The germline V gene has CDR1 SGHTA and CDR2 FQGTGA. The CDR3 extends over 15 amino acids. CDR3 in DNA: TGTGCCAGCAGCCAAGCGGGACTACCCCAAGAGACCCAGTACTTC. Its translation: CASSQAGLPQETQYF.

The V call is TRBV28, the J call TRBJ1-4, with a tentative D call TRBD1 (5 bases). The germline CDR1 and CDR2 sequences are MDHEN and SYDVKM. This CDR3 is 12 amino acids long. Trimming took off 4 bases at V and 10 bases at J, with 10 bases between the two ends. The CDR3 DNA follows: TGTGCCAGCAGTTCCACAGGTGCAAAACTGTTTTTT. This gives the protein CASSSTGAKLFF.

The chain has TRBV10-2 and TRBJ2-3; no clear D. Germline V gene data show CDR1 as WSHSY and CDR2 as SAAADI. V lost 7 bases and J lost 4, with 18 bases in between. This CDR3 has 15 residues. The CDR3 loop is CASTSGNLVADTQYF. The CDR3 coding sequence is TGCGCCAGCACCTCCGGCAACTTGGTAGCAGATACGCAGTATTTT.

The gene calls are TRBV3-1 (or the pseudogene TRBV3-2) and TRBJ2-3; D is ambiguous. This CDR3 has 14 residues. V was shortened by 3 bases and J by 2 bases, with 9 bases between the two germline ends. CDR1 and CDR2 (germline): LGHDT, YNNKEL (reference sequence). The DNA of the CDR3 is TGTGCCAGCAGCCATAGCCACTACACAGATACGCAGTATTTT. Protein product: CASSHSHYTDTQYF.

This rearrangement joins TRBV9 to TRBJ2-5; TRBD2 matches 7 bases. V shed 2 bases, J shed 5 bases, and the junction held 3 bases outside the gene matches. Germline V gene sequence: CDR1 SGDLS, CDR2 YYNGEE. The CDR3 runs 13 residues. The CDR3 sequence: CASSVAGAETQYF. Written as DNA, the CDR3 is TGTGCCAGCAGCGTGGCGGGAGCGGAGACCCAGTACTTC.

V gene TRBV30 combines with J gene TRBJ2-3; D remains unclear. V shed 2 bases and J shed 8 bases, with 14 bases lying between them. Germline V gene sequence: CDR1 GTSNPN, CDR2 SVGIG (reference sequence). This CDR3 has 13 residues. The CDR3 DNA is TGTGCCTGGAGTACATCACGCATGGCTACGCAGTATTTT. Its protein is CAWSTSRMATQYF.

V and J are TRBV3-1 (or the pseudogene TRBV3-2) and TRBJ1-5; the D is unclear. Per the germline V gene, CDR1 is LGHDT and CDR2 is YNNKEL (reference sequence). V was cut by 1 base and J by 2 bases, with 9 bases left in between. The CDR3 is 15 amino acids. The CDR3 is CASSQGPRGNQPQHF. The CDR3 DNA sequence: TGTGCCAGCAGCCAAGGGCCGCGGGGCAATCAGCCCCAGCATTTT.

CDR3 DNA: TGTGCCAGCTCAAATACCGGGACTAGCAGGACCGGGGAGCTGTTTTTT. It yields the protein CASSNTGTSRTGELFF. The chain recombines TRBV18 with TRBJ2-2; 9 positions agree with TRBD2. Germline V gene data show CDR1 as KGHSH and CDR2 as LQKENI. The CDR3 length is 16 residues. The junction had 9 bases not matched to a gene; V was cut back by 5 bases and J by 5 bases.

The chain carries TRBV9 and TRBJ1-4; D is undetermined. V shed 3 bases and J shed 8 bases, with 17 bases lying between them. Germline V gives CDR1 SGDLS, CDR2 YYNGEE. The CDR3 contains 15 residues. The CDR3 DNA reads as TGTGCCAGCAGCGCCCATGCGGACGGAGGCGAAAAACTGTTTTTT. As protein: CASSAHADGGEKLFF.

The V gene is TRBV19, the J gene TRBJ1-4; possible D gene TRBD1, 5 bases. V was pared by 8 bases and J by 3 bases, with 10 bases between. In germline, CDR1 is LNHDA, CDR2 SQIVND (reference sequence). The length of the CDR3 is 13 residues. The DNA of the CDR3 is TGTGCCAGTGACGGGGCCTCTAATGAAAAACTGTTTTTT. Translated: CASDGASNEKLFF.

The chain has TRBV29-1 and TRBJ1-5; 10 bases are a match to TRBD1. Germline values: CDR1 SQVTM, CDR2 ANQGSEA. V trimming: 6 bases; J trimming: 1 base; junction bases outside the gene matches: 3. The CDR3 is 14 amino acids. The CDR3 here is CSVGDRGSNQPQHF. The CDR3 coding sequence is TGCAGCGTAGGGGACAGGGGAAGCAATCAGCCCCAGCATTTT.

The V call is TRBV28, the J call TRBJ1-2; D not certain. Trimming cost V 3 bases and J 7 bases, with 6 bases left between them. This CDR3 spans 11 amino acids. The germline V gene has CDR1 MDHEN and CDR2 SYDVKM. CDR3 region: CASSLSFGYTF. CDR3 DNA sequence: TGTGCCAGCAGTTTGAGTTTTGGCTACACCTTC.

V gene TRBV6-1 combines with J gene TRBJ1-1; D uncertain. CDR1 and CDR2 (germline): MNHNS, SASEGT. The CDR3 sequence is 14 residues long. With 3 bases removed from V and 1 base from J, the gap between germline ends came to 9 bases. CDR3 coding DNA: TGTGCCAGCAGTGATTTAAGCGGGAACACTGAAGCTTTCTTT. Its translation is CASSDLSGNTEAFF.

This chain uses TRBV6-5 with TRBJ1-2; 12 nucleotides align to TRBD1. Germline loops: CDR1 MNHEY, CDR2 SVGAGI. Trimming removed 2 bases from V and 8 bases from J; junction bases left unmatched: 6. The CDR3 has 15 amino acids. Written as DNA, the CDR3 is TGTGCCAGCAGTTACGTGGGACAGGGGGCTCGGGGCTACACCTTC. This sequence encodes CASSYVGQGARGYTF.

The chain couples TRBV7-9 to TRBJ1-3; D is perhaps TRBD1 (5 bases). The CDR3 has 17 amino acids. Trimming removed 0 bases at V and 4 bases at J, with 16 bases between. Looked up from germline, CDR1 is SEHNR and CDR2 is FQNEAQ (reference sequence). The CDR3 is CASSLALQGVAGNTIYF. CDR3 DNA: TGTGCCAGCAGCTTAGCGCTTCAGGGAGTCGCAGGAAACACCATATATTTT. The variable domain in full, completed from reference TRBV7-9 and TRBJ1-3, reads DTGVSQNPRHKITKRGQNVTFRCDPISEHNRLYWYRQTLGQGPEFLTYFQNEAQLEKSRLLSDRFSAERPKGSFSTLEIQRTEQGDSAMYLCASSLALQGVAGNTIYFGEGSWLTVV.

The chain is built from TRBV3-1 (or the pseudogene TRBV3-2) and TRBJ2-3; 11 bases fit TRBD2. This CDR3 has 17 residues. J was trimmed by 4 bases and V by 1 base; bases with no gene match: 7. Germline CDR1 and CDR2: LGHDT and YNNKEL (reference sequence). As DNA, the CDR3 is TGTGCCAGCAGCCAAGGGCTTACTAGCGGGAGAGCAGATACGCAGTATTTT. As protein: CASSQGLTSGRADTQYF.

The CDR3 loop reads CASSMTGGVGYGYTF. The CDR3, as DNA: TGTGCCAGTAGTATGACAGGGGGTGTTGGCTATGGCTACACCTTC. This sequence joins TRBV19 and TRBJ1-2, with 9 bases matching TRBD1. The CDR3 loop spans 15 amino acids. After removal of 3 bases from V and 4 bases from J, the junction contained 6 bases not matched to a gene. Germline V gene lookup returns CDR1 LNHDA and CDR2 SQIVND (reference sequence).